The 13 T cell receptor beta chains presented below share a single source sample, sequenced in a study of CD8 T cells in ankylosing spondylitis. TCRdb ran MiXCR on the 5' RACE reads and lists one entry per CDR3 protein. Of almost 400,000 distinct CDR3 sequences listed, 20% to 25% are singletons. Study observations and caveats: Roughly eight highly homologous variants made up a TCR beta motif that seemed to typify ankylosing spondylitis blood.

These receptors' targets are unknown. The material sequenced was blood, either unsorted or a sorted T cell fraction (not recorded which). Receptor source: a male donor with ankylosing spondylitis.

The CDR3 is CASSELGVAGYEQYF. CDR3 DNA: TGTGCCAGCAGCGAATTAGGGGTTGCTGGCTACGAGCAGTACTTC. J is TRBJ2-7 and V is TRBV7-9; possible D gene TRBD1, 5 bases. Germline V gene data show CDR1 as SEHNR and CDR2 as FQNEAQ (reference sequence). The CDR3 is 15 residues long. The V and J ends lost 5 bases and 3 bases respectively, with 17 bases between them.

This clonotype was detected a few times. For the CDR3, the DNA is TGCGCCAGCAGCCAACTGACTACAGGGGCCCACGAGCAGTACTTC. This encodes CASSQLTTGAHEQYF. The chain couples TRBV4-1 to TRBJ2-7; 7 bases match TRBD1. The V segment lost 2 bases and the J segment 5 bases; nucleotides outside the gene matches: 9. This CDR3 contains 15 residues. CDR1 is MGHRA, CDR2 YSYEKL, per germline.

The chain has TRBV7-8 and TRBJ2-1, with D possibly TRBD1 on 6 matching bases. The CDR3 has 18 amino acids. The V gene lost 5 bases and the J gene lost 11 bases, with 31 bases spanning the gap. Germline loops: CDR1 SGHVS, CDR2 FQNEAQ. The CDR3 spells CASSQSPWGQGSVGKQFF. CDR3 sequence (DNA): TGTGCCAGCAGCCAGTCCCCTTGGGGGCAGGGTTCGGTGGGTAAGCAGTTCTTC.

This chain uses TRBV12-3 or TRBV12-4 with TRBJ2-3; D not resolved. This CDR3 spans 14 amino acids. The V end was cut by 1 base, the J end by 6 bases, with 11 bases between. CDR3 amino acids: CASSLDSPRDTQYF. CDR3 nucleotides: TGTGCCAGCAGTTTAGACAGCCCGCGGGATACGCAGTATTTT.

J is TRBJ2-1 and V is TRBV27; 7 positions match TRBD2. The CDR3 consists of 13 residues. The V segment lost 10 bases and the J segment 9 bases; nucleotides outside the gene matches: 12. Germline V gene data show CDR1 as MNHEY and CDR2 as SMNVEV (reference sequence). CDR3 residues: CATAMGRGIEQFF. In DNA, the CDR3 is TGTGCCACCGCGATGGGGAGGGGAATTGAGCAGTTCTTC.

In its sample, this clonotype was seen a few times. The chain recombines TRBV7-2 with TRBJ2-5; D possibly corresponds to TRBD2 (5 bases). V shed 1 base and J shed 1 base, with 10 bases lying between them. Looked up from germline, CDR1 is SGHTA and CDR2 is FQGNSA. The CDR3 consists of 15 residues. The CDR3 sequence is CASSLDGESQETQYF. The CDR3 DNA sequence: TGTGCCAGCAGCTTAGACGGGGAATCCCAAGAGACCCAGTACTTC.

The chain uses TRBV20-1 and TRBJ2-1, with D possibly being TRBD2 (6 bases). V was trimmed by 5 bases and J by 6 bases, leaving 14 bases between them. The CDR3 length is 13 residues. Germline assignment: CDR1 DFQATT and CDR2 SNEGSKA (reference sequence). The CDR3 is CSAWRREGNEQFF. For the CDR3, the DNA is TGCAGTGCTTGGAGGCGGGAAGGCAATGAGCAGTTCTTC.

This clonotype was counted a few times. The chain carries TRBV6-2 or TRBV6-3 and TRBJ2-1; no clear D. The CDR3 sequence is 16 residues long. Germline values: CDR1 MNHEY, CDR2 SVGEGT. Trimming cost V 6 bases and J 7 bases, with 22 bases left between them. CDR3 sequence: CASSLPTPRRGNEQFF. CDR3 DNA: TGTGCCAGCAGCCTACCGACCCCCCGTCGAGGTAATGAGCAGTTCTTC.

The table lists this clonotype with a few counts. The V gene is TRBV7-2, the J gene TRBJ1-1; D call uncertain. Trimming left V 2 bases short and J 1 base short, with 11 bases between. The CDR3 length is 15 residues. Germline CDR1 and CDR2: SGHTA and FQGNSA. CDR3 region: CASSLSEGSNTEAFF. CDR3 coding DNA: TGTGCCAGCAGCTTAAGTGAAGGGTCGAACACTGAAGCTTTCTTT.

The gene calls are TRBV6-1 and TRBJ1-4; D call uncertain. This CDR3 has 16 residues. V was shortened by 11 bases and J by 8 bases, with 27 bases between the two germline ends. Germline assignment: CDR1 MNHNS and CDR2 SASEGT. The CDR3 loop reads CAVGVGFDTRGEKLFF. The DNA of the CDR3 is TGTGCCGTGGGAGTGGGCTTTGACACGAGAGGGGAAAAACTGTTTTTT.

Only a few counts were recorded for this clonotype. J is TRBJ1-2 and V is TRBV12-3 or TRBV12-4; TRBD1 aligns across 11 bases. There are 15 residues in the CDR3. The V gene end was trimmed by 3 bases and the J gene end by 7 bases; junction bases not matched to a gene: 7. Written as DNA, the CDR3 is TGTGCCAGCAGTTTCACAGGACAGGGGGCGCGTGGCTACACCTTC. Its protein product is CASSFTGQGARGYTF.

The CDR3 coding sequence is TGTGCCAGCAGTTCGGCTCAGGGGCCCCTCCACTTT. Protein sequence: CASSSAQGPLHF. The chain employs TRBV12-3 or TRBV12-4 and TRBJ1-6; TRBD1 might be the D (6 bases). The CDR3 length is 12 residues. V lost 4 bases, J lost 13 bases, and 11 bases lay in between.

This clonotype was recorded a few times. V and J are TRBV11-2 and TRBJ2-7; 11 nucleotides match TRBD1. Trimming at V came to 5 bases and at J to 2 bases, leaving 5 bases not matched to a gene. The CDR3 has 15 residues. CDR1 is SGHAT and CDR2 is FQNNGV in the germline V gene. CDR3: CASSNPDRGPYEQYF. The DNA of the CDR3 is TGTGCCAGCAGCAACCCGGACAGGGGGCCCTACGAGCAGTACTTC.